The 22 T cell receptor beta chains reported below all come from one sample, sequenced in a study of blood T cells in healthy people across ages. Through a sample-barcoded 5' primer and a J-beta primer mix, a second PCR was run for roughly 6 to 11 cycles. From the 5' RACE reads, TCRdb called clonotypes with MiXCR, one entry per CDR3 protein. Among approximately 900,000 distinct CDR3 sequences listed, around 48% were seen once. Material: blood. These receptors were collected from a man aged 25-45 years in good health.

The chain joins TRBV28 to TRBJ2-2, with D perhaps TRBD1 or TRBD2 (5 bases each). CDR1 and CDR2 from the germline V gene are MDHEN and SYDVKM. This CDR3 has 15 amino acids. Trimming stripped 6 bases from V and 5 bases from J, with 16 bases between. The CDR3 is CASSLGASGTGELFF. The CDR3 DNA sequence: TGTGCCAGCAGCCTCGGGGCCTCAGGAACCGGGGAGCTGTTTTTT. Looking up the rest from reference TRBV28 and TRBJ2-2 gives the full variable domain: DVKVTQSSRYLVKRTGEKVFLECVQDMDHENMFWYRQDPGLGLRLIYFSYDVKMKEKGDIPEGYSVSREKKERFSLILESASTNQTSMYLCASSLGASGTGELFFGEGSRLTVL.

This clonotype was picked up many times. Written as DNA, the CDR3 is TGTGCCAGCAGAAAGCGGGGGGGCTACAATGAGCAGTTCTTC. Residues: CASRKRGGYNEQFF. The chain uses TRBV28 and TRBJ2-1; 10 bases map to TRBD2. This CDR3 has 14 amino acids. V shed 6 bases and J 3 bases; nucleotides not matched to a gene: 2. Germline lookup yields CDR1 MDHEN and CDR2 SYDVKM.

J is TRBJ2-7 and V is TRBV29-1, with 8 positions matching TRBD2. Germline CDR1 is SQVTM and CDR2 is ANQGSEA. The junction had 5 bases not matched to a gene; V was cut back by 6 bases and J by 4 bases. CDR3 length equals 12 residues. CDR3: CSVGTSRYEQYF. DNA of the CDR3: TGCAGCGTCGGGACTAGTCGATACGAGCAGTACTTC.

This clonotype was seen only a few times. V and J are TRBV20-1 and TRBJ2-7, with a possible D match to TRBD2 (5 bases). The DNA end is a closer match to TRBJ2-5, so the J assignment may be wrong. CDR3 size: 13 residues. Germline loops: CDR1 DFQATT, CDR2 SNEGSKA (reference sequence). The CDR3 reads CSAPPERGETQYF. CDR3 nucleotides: TGCAGTGCCCCCCCGGAACGGGGAGAGACCCAGTACTTC.

CDR3 in DNA: TGTGCCAGCAGCGACCTCGGGAGGGGCACCTACAATGAGCAGTTCTTC. Translated, it gives CASSDLGRGTYNEQFF. The chain uses TRBV6-6 and TRBJ2-1; TRBD2 matches at 8 bases. V dropped 6 bases and J dropped 2; count of bases not matched to a gene: 9. The CDR3 runs 16 residues. CDR1 and CDR2 from the germline V gene are MNHNY and SVGAGI (reference sequence).

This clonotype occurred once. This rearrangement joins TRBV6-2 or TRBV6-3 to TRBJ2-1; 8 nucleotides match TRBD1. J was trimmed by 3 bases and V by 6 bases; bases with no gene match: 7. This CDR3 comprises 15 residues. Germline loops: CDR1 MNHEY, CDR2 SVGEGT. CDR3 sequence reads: CASSRTGIYYNEQFF. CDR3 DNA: TGTGCCAGCAGCCGGACAGGGATTTACTACAATGAGCAGTTCTTC.

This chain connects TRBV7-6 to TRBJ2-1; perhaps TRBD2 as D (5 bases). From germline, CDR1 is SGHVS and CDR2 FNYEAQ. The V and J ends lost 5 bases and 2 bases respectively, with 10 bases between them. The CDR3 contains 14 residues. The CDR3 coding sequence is TGTGCCAGCAGCGACCGGACTCCCTACAATGAGCAGTTCTTC. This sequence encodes CASSDRTPYNEQFF.

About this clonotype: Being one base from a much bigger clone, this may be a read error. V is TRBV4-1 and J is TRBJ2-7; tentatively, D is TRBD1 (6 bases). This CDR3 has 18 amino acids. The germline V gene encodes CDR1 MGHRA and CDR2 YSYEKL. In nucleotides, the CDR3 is TGCGCCGGCAGCCAAGTTCTACGTGGGGGACACCAACTCTACGAGCAGTACTTC. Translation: CAGSQVLRGGHQLYEQYF.

CDR3: CASSLYDRGTGELFF. CDR3 in DNA: TGTGCCAGCAGCTTATATGACAGGGGGACCGGGGAGCTGTTTTTT. The rearrangement uses TRBV7-2 and TRBJ2-2; 9 bases align to TRBD1. The CDR3 runs 15 residues. J was trimmed by 5 bases and V by 2 bases; bases with no gene match: 3. Germline CDR1 and CDR2: SGHTA and FQGNSA. Using reference TRBV7-2 and TRBJ2-2 for the parts outside the CDR3, the full variable domain is GAGVSQSPSNKVTEKGKDVELRCDPISGHTALYWYRQSLGQGLEFLIYFQGNSAPDKSGLPSDRFSAERTGGSVSTLTIQRTQQEDSAVYLCASSLYDRGTGELFFGEGSRLTVL.

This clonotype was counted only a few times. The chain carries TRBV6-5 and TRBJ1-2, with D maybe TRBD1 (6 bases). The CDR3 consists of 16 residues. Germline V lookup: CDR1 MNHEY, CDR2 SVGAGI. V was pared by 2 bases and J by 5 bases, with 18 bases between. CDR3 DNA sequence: TGTGCCAGCAGTTACAGGGGGTTACAGCTGATTTATGGCTACACCTTC. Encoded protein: CASSYRGLQLIYGYTF.

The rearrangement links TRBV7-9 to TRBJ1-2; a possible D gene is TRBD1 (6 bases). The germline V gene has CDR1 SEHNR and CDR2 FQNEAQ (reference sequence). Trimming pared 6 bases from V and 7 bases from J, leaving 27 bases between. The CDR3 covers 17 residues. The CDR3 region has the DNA TGTGCCAGCAGACGTGAACCTGGGGGGGGGGCAAGAATTGGCTACACCTTC. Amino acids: CASRREPGGGARIGYTF. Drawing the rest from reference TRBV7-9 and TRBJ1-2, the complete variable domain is DTGVSQNPRHKITKRGQNVTFRCDPISEHNRLYWYRQTLGQGPEFLTYFQNEAQLEKSRLLSDRFSAERPKGSFSTLEIQRTEQGDSAMYLCASRREPGGGARIGYTFGSGTRLTVV.

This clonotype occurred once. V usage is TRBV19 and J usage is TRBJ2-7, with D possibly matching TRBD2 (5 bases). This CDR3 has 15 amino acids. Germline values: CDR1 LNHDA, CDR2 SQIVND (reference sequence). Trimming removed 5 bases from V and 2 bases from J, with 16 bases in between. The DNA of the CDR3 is TGTGCCAGTAGTTCCACGAGGCTAGCAGCCTACGAGCAGTACTTC. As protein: CASSSTRLAAYEQYF.

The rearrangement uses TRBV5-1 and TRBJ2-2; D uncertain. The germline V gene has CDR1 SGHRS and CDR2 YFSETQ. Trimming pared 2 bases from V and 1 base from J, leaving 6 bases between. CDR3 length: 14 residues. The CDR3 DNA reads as TGCGCCAGCAGCTTTTCACAGAACACCGGGGAGCTGTTTTTT. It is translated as CASSFSQNTGELFF.

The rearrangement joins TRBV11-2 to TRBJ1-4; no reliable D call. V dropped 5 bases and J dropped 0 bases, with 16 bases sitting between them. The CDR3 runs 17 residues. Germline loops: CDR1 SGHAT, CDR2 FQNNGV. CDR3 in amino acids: CASSHSGVLSTNEKLFF. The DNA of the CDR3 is TGTGCCAGCAGCCACAGCGGGGTTTTATCAACTAATGAAAAACTGTTTTTT.

The CDR3 here is CASSLIPQGQGNEQFF. CDR3 DNA: TGTGCCAGCAGCTTGATCCCACAGGGTCAGGGGAATGAGCAGTTCTTC. The chain carries TRBV5-4 and TRBJ2-1, with D perhaps TRBD1 (6 bases). The ends were cut back, 1 base at V and 7 bases at J, with 18 bases in the middle. Germline CDR1 is SGHNT and CDR2 is YYREEE (reference sequence). The CDR3 covers 16 residues.

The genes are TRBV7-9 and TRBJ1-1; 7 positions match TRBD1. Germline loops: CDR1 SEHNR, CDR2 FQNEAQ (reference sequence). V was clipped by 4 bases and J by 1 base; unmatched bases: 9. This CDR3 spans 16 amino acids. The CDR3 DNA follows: TGTGCCAGCAGCTCATTAATACGGACAGGGAACACTGAAGCTTTCTTT. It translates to CASSSLIRTGNTEAFF. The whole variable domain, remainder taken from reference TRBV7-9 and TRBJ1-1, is DTGVSQNPRHKITKRGQNVTFRCDPISEHNRLYWYRQTLGQGPEFLTYFQNEAQLEKSRLLSDRFSAERPKGSFSTLEIQRTEQGDSAMYLCASSSLIRTGNTEAFFGQGTRLTVV.

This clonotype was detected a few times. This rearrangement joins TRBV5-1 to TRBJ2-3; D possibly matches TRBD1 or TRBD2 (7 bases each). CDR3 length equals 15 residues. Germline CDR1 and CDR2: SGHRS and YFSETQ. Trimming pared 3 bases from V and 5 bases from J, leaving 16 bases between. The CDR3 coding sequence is TGCGCCAGCAGCTCTATGGGACAGCGGGGAGATACGCAGTATTTT. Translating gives CASSSMGQRGDTQYF.

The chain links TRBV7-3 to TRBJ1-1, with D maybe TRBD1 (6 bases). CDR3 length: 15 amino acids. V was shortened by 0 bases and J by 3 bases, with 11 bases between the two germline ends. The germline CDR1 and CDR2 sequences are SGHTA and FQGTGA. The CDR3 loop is CASSLTPDRYTEAFF. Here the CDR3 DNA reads TGTGCCAGCAGCTTAACCCCGGACAGATACACTGAAGCTTTCTTT.

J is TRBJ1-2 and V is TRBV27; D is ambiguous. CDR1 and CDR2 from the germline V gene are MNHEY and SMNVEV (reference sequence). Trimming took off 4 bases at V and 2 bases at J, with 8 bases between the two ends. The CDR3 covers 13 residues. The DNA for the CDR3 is TGTGCCAGCAGTTATGCGGCCAACTATGGCTACACCTTC. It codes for CASSYAANYGYTF.

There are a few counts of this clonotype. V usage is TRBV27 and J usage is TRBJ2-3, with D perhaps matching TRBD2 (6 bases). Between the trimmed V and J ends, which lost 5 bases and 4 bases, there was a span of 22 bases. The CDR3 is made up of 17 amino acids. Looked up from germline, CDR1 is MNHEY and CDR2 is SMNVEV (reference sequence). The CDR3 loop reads CASSLTYRDSQADTQYF. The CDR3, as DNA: TGTGCCAGCAGTCTTACTTACCGGGACTCTCAGGCAGATACGCAGTATTTT.

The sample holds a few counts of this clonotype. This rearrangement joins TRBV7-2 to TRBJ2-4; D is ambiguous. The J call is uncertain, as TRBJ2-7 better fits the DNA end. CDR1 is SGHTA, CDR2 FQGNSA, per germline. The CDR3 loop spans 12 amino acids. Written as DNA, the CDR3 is TGTGCCAGCAGCTTATTGAGCGCCGAGCAGTACTTC. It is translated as CASSLLSAEQYF.

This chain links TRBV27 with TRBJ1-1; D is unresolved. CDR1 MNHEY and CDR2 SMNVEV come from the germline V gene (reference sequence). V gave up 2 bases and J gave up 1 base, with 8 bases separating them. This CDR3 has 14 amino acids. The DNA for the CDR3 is TGTGCCAGCAGTTTACGTCTACCGAACACTGAAGCTTTCTTT. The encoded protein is CASSLRLPNTEAFF.